Each of the 30 T cell receptor beta chains below was sequenced from the same sample in a study of cytomegalovirus exposure and HLA in healthy donors. Vbeta (60) and Jbeta (13) primers were used in the PCR. The data were produced by immunoSEQ multiplex PCR, yet TCRdb's version contains in-frame clones alone and is incomplete. Of 30,000 to 40,000 clones detected, roughly four fifths appear once; the ten largest clones hold approximately 8.5%. The sample taken for sequencing was PBMCs. The receptors originated from a woman aged 40-49 years in good health and CMV-seronegative.

The V call is TRBV6-5, the J call TRBJ1-4, with TRBD1 matching over 10 bases. This CDR3 contains 15 residues. V shed 2 bases and J 4 bases; nucleotides not matched to a gene: 1. The V gene's germline CDR1 is MNHEY and CDR2 SVGAGI. The CDR3 spells CASSYGDRGNEKLFF. CDR3 DNA: TGTGCCAGCAGTTACGGGGACAGGGGTAATGAAAAACTGTTTTTT.

The chain has TRBV5-8 and TRBJ1-5; 8 bases are shared with TRBD1. V shed 7 bases and J 5 bases; nucleotides not matched to a gene: 17. Per the germline V gene, CDR1 is SGHTS and CDR2 is YDEGEE. The CDR3 consists of 17 residues. For the CDR3, the DNA is TGTGCCAGCCTAGTACCCTTTGGACAGGGTCAGTATCAGCCCCAGCATTTT. Its translation: CASLVPFGQGQYQPQHF.

The chain is built from TRBV2 and TRBJ2-5, with D possibly being TRBD2 (7 bases). The CDR3 length is 13 residues. Trimming shortened V by 7 bases and J by 1 base, and 10 bases separated the two germline ends. Germline V gene data show CDR1 as SNHLY and CDR2 as FYNNEI. Written as DNA, the CDR3 is TGTGCCAGCATGGGGGGGGCCCAAGAGACCCAGTACTTC. This encodes CASMGGAQETQYF.

V usage is TRBV29-1 and J usage is TRBJ1-3; TRBD1 matches at 7 bases. The germline CDR1 and CDR2 sequences are SQVTM and ANQGSEA. The CDR3 is 12 amino acids. V lost 6 bases to trimming and J lost 3 bases; unmatched junction nucleotides: 2. The CDR3 loop is CSVGDSGNTIYF. For the CDR3, the DNA is TGCAGCGTAGGGGACAGTGGAAACACCATATATTTT.

In DNA, the CDR3 is TGCGCCAGCAGCCTGAAGACAGGGCGCAATCAGCCCCAGCATTTT. It yields the protein CASSLKTGRNQPQHF. J is TRBJ1-5 and V is TRBV5-1; 7 nucleotides align to TRBD1. The CDR3 covers 15 residues. Germline assignment: CDR1 SGHRS and CDR2 YFSETQ. The junction had 6 bases not matched to a gene; V was cut back by 4 bases and J by 2 bases.

The rearrangement uses TRBV20-1 and TRBJ1-2; the D gene is possibly TRBD1 (5 bases). CDR1 is DFQATT and CDR2 is SNEGSKA in the germline V gene (reference sequence). V was clipped by 5 bases and J by 8 bases, with 12 bases between them. The CDR3 runs 11 residues. CDR3 amino acids: CSAGRGEGYTF. CDR3 DNA sequence: TGCAGTGCTGGGAGGGGTGAGGGCTACACCTTC.

The chain employs TRBV10-3 and TRBJ1-5; no firm D call. The V gene lost 1 base and the J gene lost 1 base, with 2 bases spanning the gap. CDR1 is ENHRY, CDR2 SYGVKD, per germline. The CDR3 is 13 residues long. The CDR3 DNA follows: TGTGCCATCAGTGAGTTAAGCAATCAGCCCCAGCATTTT. This translates into CAISELSNQPQHF.

The rearrangement joins TRBV29-1 to TRBJ2-7; 11 bases fit TRBD2. Germline loops: CDR1 SQVTM, CDR2 ANQGSEA. The V segment lost 5 bases and the J segment 9 bases; nucleotides outside the gene matches: 6. The CDR3 spans 12 residues. This CDR3 reads CSVSSGGFTQYF. CDR3 DNA: TGCAGCGTTTCTAGCGGGGGGTTCACGCAGTACTTC.

This chain uses TRBV29-1 with TRBJ2-7; TRBD1 matches at 9 bases. Trimming at V came to 7 bases and at J to 4 bases, leaving 8 bases not matched to a gene. The CDR3 loop spans 13 amino acids. CDR1 SQVTM and CDR2 ANQGSEA come from the germline V gene. The CDR3: CSALGDREYEQYF. The CDR3 nucleotides read TGCAGCGCCCTGGGGGACAGGGAGTACGAGCAGTACTTC.

The chain combines TRBV5-4 with TRBJ1-1; tentatively, D is TRBD1 (6 bases). The CDR3 is 13 residues long. The V end lost 4 bases, the J end lost 4 bases, and 11 bases lay between the germline ends. Germline CDR1 reads SGHNT; CDR2 reads YYREEE (reference sequence). The CDR3 DNA reads as TGTGCCAGCAGCCGTACAGGGCCCACTGAAGCTTTCTTT. Amino acids: CASSRTGPTEAFF.

The chain uses TRBV19 and TRBJ1-1; D is perhaps TRBD1 (6 bases). The CDR3 runs to 13 residues. Germline V gene sequence: CDR1 LNHDA, CDR2 SQIVND (reference sequence). The V end was cut by 7 bases, the J end by 7 bases, with 16 bases between. CDR3 sequence reads: CASIRKGGIEAFF. CDR3 sequence (DNA): TGTGCCAGTATCCGGAAAGGGGGAATTGAAGCTTTCTTT.

The rearrangement uses TRBV19 and TRBJ2-2; D remains unclear. The CDR3 contains 12 residues. CDR1 and CDR2 (germline): LNHDA, SQIVND (reference sequence). The V and J ends lost 7 bases and 3 bases respectively, with 6 bases between them. The CDR3 region has the DNA TGTGCCAGTACTCTCTACACCGGGGAGCTGTTTTTT. Its translation: CASTLYTGELFF.

The rearrangement joins TRBV6-1 to TRBJ1-2, with D maybe TRBD1 (6 bases). CDR3 length equals 15 residues. V shed 4 bases and J shed 0 bases, with 12 bases lying between them. The germline V gene has CDR1 MNHNS and CDR2 SASEGT. CDR3 region: CASSARDKANYGYTF. As DNA, the CDR3 is TGTGCCAGCAGTGCCAGGGACAAAGCTAACTATGGCTACACCTTC.

This chain connects TRBV7-2 to TRBJ1-1, with D unclear. The CDR3 contains 14 residues. Trimming stripped 1 base from V and 4 bases from J, with 10 bases between. Per the germline V gene, CDR1 is SGHTA and CDR2 is FQGNSA. CDR3 bases: TGTGCCAGCAGCTTAGGGGAGGTGGGCACTGAAGCTTTCTTT. Encoded protein: CASSLGEVGTEAFF.

The J gene is TRBJ2-1, the V gene TRBV9; 11 bases line up with TRBD2. This CDR3 comprises 16 residues. V shed 1 base and J 5 bases; nucleotides not matched to a gene: 5. CDR1 is SGDLS and CDR2 is YYNGEE in the germline V gene. CDR3 sequence (DNA): TGTGCCAGCAGCGTATCCATAGCGGGGGGGGACAATGAGCAGTTCTTC. It specifies CASSVSIAGGDNEQFF.

This clone turned up a few times. J is TRBJ2-2 and V is TRBV19, with D perhaps TRBD2 (6 bases). The V gene's germline CDR1 is LNHDA and CDR2 SQIVND (reference sequence). The ends were cut back, 11 bases at V and 4 bases at J, with 23 bases in the middle. There are 16 residues in the CDR3. The CDR3 region is CASRSGPGRGTGELFF. The CDR3 nucleotides are TGTGCCTCCCGGTCGGGGCCAGGGCGGGGCACCGGGGAGCTGTTTTTT.

This clone was recorded a few times. The chain has TRBV20-1 and TRBJ2-3; D is undetermined. Germline CDR1 DFQATT, CDR2 SNEGSKA (reference sequence). V lost 0 bases, J lost 9 bases, and 7 bases lay in between. The CDR3 covers 11 residues. As DNA, the CDR3 is TGCAGTGCTAGAGATCTATCCACGCAGTATTTT. The encoded protein is CSARDLSTQYF.

The rearrangement joins TRBV9 to TRBJ1-1; TRBD1 agrees at 7 bases. This CDR3 spans 16 amino acids. Looked up from germline, CDR1 is SGDLS and CDR2 is YYNGEE. Unmatched junction bases numbered 13, after V lost 4 bases and J lost 4 bases. Written as DNA, the CDR3 is TGTGCCAGCAGCAGCCTTAGACAGGGTGAGGGCACTGAAGCTTTCTTT. Translating it yields CASSSLRQGEGTEAFF.

The chain employs TRBV7-8 and TRBJ1-5; D is perhaps TRBD1 (5 bases). Germline V gives CDR1 SGHVS, CDR2 FQNEAQ. The CDR3 covers 18 residues. V shed 4 bases and J shed 0 bases, with 19 bases lying between them. The CDR3 DNA follows: TGTGCCAGCAGCTCACATACGGACATTACCTATAGCAATCAGCCCCAGCATTTT. This encodes CASSSHTDITYSNQPQHF.

The chain employs TRBV6-5 and TRBJ1-6; D remains unclear. Per germline, CDR1 MNHEY and CDR2 SVGAGI. This CDR3 comprises 14 residues. The ends were cut back, 6 bases at V and 5 bases at J, with 11 bases in the middle. The CDR3 DNA is TGTGCCAGCAGGGAGGGTGGTCATAATTCACCCCTCCACTTT. Its translation: CASREGGHNSPLHF.

DNA of the CDR3: TGTGCCAGCAGTCCCTGGGGGGGGGATGGCTACACCTTC. Its translation is CASSPWGGDGYTF. The chain joins TRBV27 to TRBJ1-2; D possibly corresponds to TRBD1 (5 bases). The CDR3 spans 13 residues. Germline V gene data show CDR1 as MNHEY and CDR2 as SMNVEV (reference sequence). The V gene lost 5 bases and the J gene lost 6 bases, with 13 bases spanning the gap.

V and J are TRBV5-1 and TRBJ2-7; D not resolved. The CDR3 runs 15 residues. Germline lookup yields CDR1 SGHRS and CDR2 YFSETQ. The V gene lost 0 bases and the J gene lost 1 base, with 11 bases spanning the gap. CDR3 in DNA: TGCGCCAGCAGCTTGGGAGCCCAGGTATCCTACGAGCAGTACTTC. This sequence encodes CASSLGAQVSYEQYF.

V and J are TRBV6-5 and TRBJ1-2; 7 bases fit TRBD1. Trimming at V came to 4 bases and at J to 5 bases, leaving 4 bases not matched to a gene. The germline CDR1 and CDR2 sequences are MNHEY and SVGAGI. CDR3 length equals 13 residues. The CDR3 is CASSSRQGYGYTF. For the CDR3, the DNA is TGTGCCAGCAGTTCTAGACAGGGTTATGGCTACACCTTC.

V usage is TRBV16 and J usage is TRBJ1-2; D remains unclear. This CDR3 has 16 amino acids. Per the germline V gene, CDR1 is KGHSY and CDR2 is FQNENV. Trimming shortened V by 0 bases and J by 8 bases, and 19 bases separated the two germline ends. The chain's CDR3 is CASSQSSTASLKGYTF. DNA of the CDR3: TGTGCCAGCAGCCAATCCTCTACCGCCTCCTTAAAGGGCTACACCTTC.

V gene TRBV5-1 combines with J gene TRBJ1-1; 9 bases line up with TRBD1. The germline gives CDR1 SGHRS, CDR2 YFSETQ. Trimming at V came to 1 base and at J to 5 bases, leaving 9 bases not matched to a gene. The CDR3 has 16 residues. The CDR3 loop is CASSLTGGASDTEAFF. The CDR3 DNA reads as TGCGCCAGCAGCTTGACAGGGGGCGCGAGTGATACTGAAGCTTTCTTT.

V and J are TRBV27 and TRBJ1-3; TRBD1 agrees at 8 bases. The CDR3 has 15 residues. With V trimmed by 5 bases and J by 0 bases, 3 bases remained unmatched. The germline V gene encodes CDR1 MNHEY and CDR2 SMNVEV (reference sequence). The CDR3 is CASSLGQGSGNTIYF. The CDR3 region has the DNA TGTGCCAGCAGTCTCGGACAGGGCTCTGGAAACACCATATATTTT.

The V call is TRBV19, the J call TRBJ2-1; tentatively, D is TRBD2 (6 bases). The CDR3 totals 14 residues. Trimming left V 1 base short and J 6 bases short, with 10 bases between. CDR1 LNHDA and CDR2 SQIVND come from the germline V gene (reference sequence). CDR3 sequence (DNA): TGTGCCAGTAGTATAGTGGCGGGGCCCAATGAGCAGTTCTTC. It yields the protein CASSIVAGPNEQFF.

In its sample, this clone was seen a few times. This sequence joins TRBV5-5 and TRBJ2-7, with D perhaps TRBD2 (7 bases). Deletions cut 0 bases from V and 5 bases from J, with 24 bases between. CDR3 size: 18 residues. The germline V gene has CDR1 SGHKS and CDR2 YYEKEE (reference sequence). This CDR3 reads CASSLVRGADPGSHEQYF. CDR3 coding DNA: TGTGCCAGCAGCTTGGTACGGGGGGCGGACCCCGGGAGCCACGAGCAGTACTTC.

This clone was detected a few times. The V gene is TRBV21-1, the J gene TRBJ1-5; TRBD1 reflects the table's D call only, with no check against the DNA. TRBV21-1 is labeled a pseudogene. The CDR3 loop spans 16 amino acids. CDR3 in amino acids: CASSKGDTHSNQPQHF. In DNA form, the CDR3 reads TGTGCCAGCAGCAAAGGGGACACCCATAGCAATCAGCCCCAGCATTTT.

CDR3 DNA: TGTGCCAGCAGTGCGCGACGGGGACAGAACTACGAGCAGTACGTC. It is translated as CASSARRGQNYEQYV. The rearrangement links TRBV27 to TRBJ2-7; 7 bases map to TRBD1. The CDR3 is 15 amino acids. The V gene end was trimmed by 5 bases and the J gene end by 3 bases; junction bases not matched to a gene: 10. Germline V gene data show CDR1 as MNHEY and CDR2 as SMNVEV (reference sequence).